The present T cell receptor beta chain was sequenced within a study of vaccination effects on CD4 cells after COVID-19. The protocol was immunoSEQ multiplex PCR, while the TCRdb copy is restricted to in-frame clones and leaves out a portion. This sample has around 14,000 clones, with roughly 72% found just once. A remark on this clone: Its antigen is still unknown.

Viral peptide pool expansion of antigen-specific CD4+ T cells preceded sequencing in the ViraFEST assay. Cells that had been cultured for 10 days were the source of isolated CD4+ T cells. Two doses of either BNT162b2 or mRNA-1273 were given to each participant. Wells containing a few million PBMC each were cultured with approximately 9.2 IU/ml IL-2 and 8 to 10 ug/ml peptides. The CDR3 runs 15 residues. Trimming took off 4 bases at V and 5 bases at J, with 17 bases between the two ends. From germline, CDR1 is LGHDT and CDR2 YNNKEL (reference sequence). This receptor was taken from a human donor who received a COVID-19 vaccine. The chain carries TRBV3-1 (or the pseudogene TRBV3-2) and TRBJ1-2, with D tentatively TRBD1 (5 bases). This material consisted of CD4+ T cells from PBMCs cultured with SARS-CoV-2 spike peptides, taken after COVID-19 vaccination. DNA for the CDR3: TGTGCCAGCAGCCTAGGGGAGTCCCTAGGGTATGGCTACACCTTC. Its translation is CASSLGESLGYGYTF.